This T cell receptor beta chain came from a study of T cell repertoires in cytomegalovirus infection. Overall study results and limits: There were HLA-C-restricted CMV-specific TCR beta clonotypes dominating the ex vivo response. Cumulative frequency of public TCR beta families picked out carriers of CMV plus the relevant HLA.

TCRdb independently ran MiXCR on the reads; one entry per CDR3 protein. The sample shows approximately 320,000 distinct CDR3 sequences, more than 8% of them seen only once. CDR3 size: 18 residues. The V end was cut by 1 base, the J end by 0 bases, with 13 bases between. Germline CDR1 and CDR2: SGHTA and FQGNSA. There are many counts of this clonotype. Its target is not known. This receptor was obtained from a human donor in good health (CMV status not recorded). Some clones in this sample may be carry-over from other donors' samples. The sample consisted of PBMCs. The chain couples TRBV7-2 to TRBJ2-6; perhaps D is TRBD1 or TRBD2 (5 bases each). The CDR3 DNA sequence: TGTGCCAGCAGCTTAGGTTGGCAGGGAGTCTCTGGGGCCAACGTCCTGACTTTC. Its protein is CASSLGWQGVSGANVLTF.